The entry that follows covers one TCR beta chain sequence. The sample belongs to a study of cytomegalovirus exposure and HLA in healthy donors. Use of 60 Vbeta and 13 Jbeta primers characterized the PCR. TCRdb's table, derived via immunoSEQ multiplex PCR, lists solely in-frame clones and lacks some. Here the sample spans 140,000 or so clones, roughly 80% being singletons. Trimming cost V 5 bases and J 0 bases; bases outside gene matches: 4. From germline, CDR1 is PRHDT and CDR2 FYEKMQ (reference sequence). This CDR3 comprises 15 residues. The chain joins TRBV13 to TRBJ2-7; 10 bases match TRBD2. This clonotype was sampled from a female donor in good health and CMV-seronegative. The sequenced material came from PBMCs. The CDR3 DNA sequence: TGTGCCAGCAGCGGGAGCGGGAGGGCCTCCTACGAGCAGTACTTC. Amino acid sequence: CASSGSGRASYEQYF.